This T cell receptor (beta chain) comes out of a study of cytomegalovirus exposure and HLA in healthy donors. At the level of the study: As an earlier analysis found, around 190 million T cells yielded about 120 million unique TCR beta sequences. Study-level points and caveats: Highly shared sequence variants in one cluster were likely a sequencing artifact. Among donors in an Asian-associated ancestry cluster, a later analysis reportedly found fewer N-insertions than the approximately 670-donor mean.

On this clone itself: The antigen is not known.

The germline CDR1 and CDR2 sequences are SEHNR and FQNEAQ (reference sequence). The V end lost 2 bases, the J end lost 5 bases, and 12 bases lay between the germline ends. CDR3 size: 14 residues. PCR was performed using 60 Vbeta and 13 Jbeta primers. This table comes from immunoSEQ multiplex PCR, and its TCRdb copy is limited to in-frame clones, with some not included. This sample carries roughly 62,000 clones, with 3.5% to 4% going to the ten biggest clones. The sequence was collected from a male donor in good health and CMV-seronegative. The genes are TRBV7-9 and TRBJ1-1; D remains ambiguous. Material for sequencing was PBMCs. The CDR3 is CASSLKFAGTEAFF. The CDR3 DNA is TGTGCCAGCAGCTTAAAATTCGCGGGGACTGAAGCTTTCTTT.